The 17 T cell receptor beta chains below come from one sample, sequenced in a study of shared clonotypes between healthy human individuals. Sequencing used immunoSEQ multiplex PCR; TCRdb keeps in-frame clones, though not all of them. The table shows around 530,000 clones, with around 77% occurring only once. What was sequenced was PBMCs. These receptors were collected from a woman between 40 and 50 years old in good health. Some clones in this sample may be carry-over from other donors' samples.

This sequence joins TRBV11-2 and TRBJ2-2, with 10 bases lining up with TRBD2. Per the germline V gene, CDR1 is SGHAT and CDR2 is FQNNGV. CDR3 length: 17 amino acids. V trimming: 8 bases; J trimming: 6 bases; junction bases outside the gene matches: 15. This CDR3 is CASSTLAGVGFSGELFF. DNA for the CDR3: TGTGCCAGCTCAACCCTAGCGGGAGTAGGTTTTTCCGGGGAGCTGTTTTTT.

Concerning this clone itself: A far larger clone is only one base removed, so a read error is likely. This same CDR3 is encoded by further DNA sequences in the sample. The V call is TRBV4-1, the J call TRBJ2-7; D is ambiguous. Germline CDR1 MGHRA, CDR2 YSYEKL. This CDR3 has 13 residues. The CDR3 spells CASSQVAYYEQYF. The CDR3 region has the DNA TGCGCCAGTAGCCAAGTAGCTTACTACGAGCAGTACTTC.

This chain links TRBV11-2 with TRBJ2-7, with a weak D call TRBD1 (6 bases). The V gene lost 5 bases and the J gene lost 3 bases, with 11 bases spanning the gap. The CDR3 sequence is 13 residues long. Germline V gives CDR1 SGHAT, CDR2 FQNNGV. CDR3 loop: CASSHTGSYEQYF. CDR3 nucleotide sequence: TGTGCCAGCAGCCATACAGGGAGCTACGAGCAGTACTTC. Complete variable domain (other parts from reference TRBV11-2 and TRBJ2-7): EAGVAQSPRYKIIEKRQSVAFWCNPISGHATLYWYQQILGQGPKLLIQFQNNGVVDDSQLPKDRFSAERLKGVDSTLKIQPAKLEDSAVYLCASSHTGSYEQYFGPGTRLTVT.

The chain links TRBV20-1 to TRBJ2-3; maybe TRBD2 (6 bases). CDR3 length: 11 amino acids. Trimming removed 6 bases at V and 5 bases at J, with 9 bases between. CDR1 and CDR2 (germline): DFQATT, SNEGSKA (reference sequence). CDR3 in DNA: TGCAGTGCCCTTAGCGGAGATACGCAGTATTTT. Protein sequence: CSALSGDTQYF.

The rearrangement links TRBV5-6 to TRBJ2-1; D is perhaps TRBD2 (5 bases). CDR1 and CDR2 (germline): SGHDT, YYEEEE. This CDR3 region has 18 residues. Trimming pared 0 bases from V and 0 bases from J, leaving 16 bases between. The CDR3 bases are TGTGCCAGCAGCTTGGCTATGCTAGCCCAAGCCTCCTACAATGAGCAGTTCTTC. This translates into CASSLAMLAQASYNEQFF.

The V call is TRBV5-1, the J call TRBJ2-7, with TRBD1 identical over 8 bases. The CDR3 is 14 residues long. With V trimmed by 4 bases and J by 4 bases, 7 bases remained unmatched. In germline, CDR1 is SGHRS, CDR2 YFSETQ. The CDR3 reads CASSNRGMGYEQYF. The CDR3 coding sequence is TGCGCCAGCAGCAACAGGGGGATGGGATACGAGCAGTACTTC.

The chain joins TRBV7-8 to TRBJ2-7, with 8 positions matching TRBD1. Germline lookup yields CDR1 SGHVS and CDR2 FQNEAQ. V lost 0 bases, J lost 6 bases, and 7 bases stayed unmatched. The CDR3 runs 15 residues. CDR3 loop: CASSLAGQGLGEQYF. The CDR3 DNA sequence: TGTGCCAGCAGCTTAGCAGGACAGGGTCTGGGCGAGCAGTACTTC.

This chain links TRBV7-3 with TRBJ2-2; D is possibly TRBD2 (6 bases). This CDR3 spans 16 amino acids. CDR1 is SGHTA and CDR2 is FQGTGA in the germline V gene. Trimming pared 5 bases from V and 3 bases from J, leaving 16 bases between. In DNA form, the CDR3 reads TGTGCCAGCAGCACCCGTAGCGGACCCGACACCGGGGAGCTGTTTTTT. Translation gives CASSTRSGPDTGELFF.

The chain is built from TRBV18 and TRBJ2-7, with D tentatively TRBD2 (6 bases). V lost 6 bases and J 4 bases, leaving 19 bases between the germline ends. The CDR3 sequence is 15 residues long. Looked up from germline, CDR1 is KGHSH and CDR2 is LQKENI. CDR3 amino acids: CASSEKSAGRYEQYF. CDR3 bases: TGTGCCAGCTCCGAGAAGTCTGCGGGAAGGTACGAGCAGTACTTC.

The chain uses TRBV29-1 and TRBJ2-7; D might be TRBD1 (5 bases). The length of the CDR3 is 13 residues. From germline, CDR1 is SQVTM and CDR2 ANQGSEA. Trimming removed 5 bases at V and 6 bases at J, with 17 bases between. Here the CDR3 DNA reads TGCAGCGTTTCCGGAACAGGAGATTCCGAGCAGTACTTC. This gives the protein CSVSGTGDSEQYF.

V and J are TRBV28 and TRBJ2-1; possibly TRBD1 for D (5 bases). The V gene's germline CDR1 is MDHEN and CDR2 SYDVKM. V lost 5 bases to trimming and J lost 9 bases, with 14 bases between them. This CDR3 is 13 amino acids long. CDR3 region: CASSRQQGIEQFF. Written as DNA, the CDR3 is TGTGCCAGCAGTAGACAGCAGGGCATTGAGCAGTTCTTC.

This clone was seen only a few times. The chain couples TRBV10-2 to TRBJ2-1, with 8 bases fitting TRBD2. CDR1 is WSHSY and CDR2 is SAAADI in the germline V gene. V lost 6 bases, J lost 2 bases, and 6 bases stayed unmatched. The CDR3 is made up of 15 amino acids. This CDR3 is CASRALAAPYNEQFF. The CDR3 DNA reads TGCGCCAGCAGGGCACTAGCGGCCCCCTACAATGAGCAGTTCTTC.

The count of this clone is one. Additional DNA sequences in this sample encode the identical CDR3. The rearrangement links TRBV5-1 to TRBJ2-3; D may be TRBD2 (7 bases). V was shortened by 4 bases and J by 5 bases, with 11 bases between the two germline ends. In germline, CDR1 is SGHRS, CDR2 YFSETQ. The CDR3 covers 13 residues. The chain's CDR3 is CASSQGGGDTQYF. CDR3 bases: TGCGCCAGCAGCCAAGGGGGGGGAGATACGCAGTATTTT.

V and J are TRBV5-4 and TRBJ2-1, with D tentatively TRBD1 (5 bases). CDR3 length: 12 residues. Trimming took off 3 bases at V and 8 bases at J, with 9 bases between the two ends. CDR1 is SGHNT, CDR2 YYREEE, per germline (reference sequence). CDR3 region: CASSSPRDEQFF. CDR3 nucleotides: TGTGCCAGCAGCTCCCCCAGGGATGAGCAGTTCTTC.

The V gene is TRBV11-2, the J gene TRBJ2-3; D assignment may be TRBD1 or TRBD2 (6 bases each). Germline lookup yields CDR1 SGHAT and CDR2 FQNNGV. The length of the CDR3 is 16 residues. V gave up 2 bases and J gave up 10 bases, with 22 bases separating them. The CDR3: CASSLKGGLATRAQYF. For the CDR3, the DNA is TGTGCCAGCAGCTTAAAGGGGGGTCTAGCGACACGGGCGCAGTATTTT.

CDR3 loop: CASSPRLVSLSEAFF. The CDR3 DNA reads TGTGCCAGCAGTCCCCGTTTAGTCTCCCTTTCCGAAGCTTTCTTT. The rearrangement links TRBV28 to TRBJ1-1, with unresolved D. CDR1 MDHEN and CDR2 SYDVKM come from the germline V gene. V was pared by 5 bases and J by 8 bases, with 21 bases between. The CDR3 totals 15 residues.

The chain combines TRBV11-1 with TRBJ2-2; D possibly corresponds to TRBD1 (6 bases). Looked up from germline, CDR1 is SGHAT and CDR2 is FQDESV (reference sequence). CDR3 length: 15 residues. V lost 3 bases, J lost 2 bases, and 10 bases lay in between. CDR3 DNA: TGTGCCAGCAGCTTCACAGGGAGTAACACCGGGGAGCTGTTTTTT. Residues: CASSFTGSNTGELFF.